The 9 T cell receptor beta chains below all came from one sample that was sequenced in a study of Graves' ophthalmopathy and Graves' hyperthyroidism. The authors amplified TCR beta CDR3 regions, and they did so from RNA transcripts for repertoire sequencing. HTBI primers primed a first-round RT-PCR, and a second-round multiplex PCR followed. TCRdb ran MiXCR on the multiplex PCR reads and lists one entry per CDR3 protein. Of around 36,000 distinct CDR3 sequences listed, 50% were seen once; the top ten hold about 28%. The sequenced material came from peripheral blood. The receptors were gathered from an adult woman with stable Graves' hyperthyroidism.

This clonotype has a single count. The chain has TRBV11-1 and TRBJ1-6, with TRBD1 as a possible D gene (5 bases). This CDR3 spans 14 amino acids. The V and J ends lost 8 bases and 8 bases respectively, with 16 bases between them. Germline values: CDR1 SGHAT, CDR2 FQDESV (reference sequence). As DNA, the CDR3 is TGTGCCAGCGCTACGATCGCGGGGGATTCACCCCTCCACTTT. As protein: CASATIAGDSPLHF.

A word on this clonotype: The CDR3 does not close with the conserved phenylalanine or tryptophan, likely indicating a read error. The V and J genes are TRBV29-1 and TRBJ2-7, with D possibly matching TRBD2 (6 bases). The CDR3 loop spans 12 amino acids. V lost 7 bases to trimming and J lost 2 bases, with 12 bases between them. Germline loops: CDR1 SQVTM, CDR2 ANQGSEA. CDR3 nucleotide sequence: TGCAGCGCCGAGCTAGCGACCTACGAGCAGTACCTC. Its protein is CSAELATYEQYL.

The rearrangement links TRBV2 to TRBJ2-5, with D unclear. The V gene lost 2 bases and the J gene lost 5 bases, with 9 bases spanning the gap. This CDR3 region has 13 residues. CDR1 and CDR2 (germline): SNHLY, FYNNEI. This chain's CDR3 is CASSEMGWETQYF. CDR3 sequence (DNA): TGTGCCAGCAGTGAAATGGGATGGGAGACCCAGTACTTC.

This clonotype was seen ten or more times. The V call is TRBV19, the J call TRBJ1-5, with TRBD1 matching 8 bases. This CDR3 contains 13 residues. Germline CDR1 LNHDA, CDR2 SQIVND (reference sequence). Trimming took 9 bases from V and 4 from J; bases not matched to a gene: 5. The CDR3 coding sequence is TGTGCCAGCAAGGACAGGGAGAATCAGCCCCAGCATTTT. This encodes CASKDRENQPQHF.

This clonotype was observed many times. V is TRBV10-3 and J is TRBJ2-6, with 11 positions matching TRBD1. CDR3 length equals 18 residues. Germline CDR1 reads ENHRY; CDR2 reads SYGVKD. J gave up 3 bases and V 2 bases, and 6 bases lay outside the gene matches. CDR3 loop: CAISEPGQGVFGANVLTF. DNA for the CDR3: TGTGCCATCAGTGAGCCGGGACAGGGGGTTTTTGGGGCCAACGTCCTGACTTTC.

The chain joins TRBV7-8 to TRBJ2-7; the D is unclear. CDR1 and CDR2 (germline): SGHVS, FQNEAQ. This CDR3 region has 13 residues. The germline V and J ends were trimmed by 3 bases and 13 bases, with 19 bases remaining between them. CDR3 nucleotide sequence: TGTGCCAGCAGCTTGTATAGTTTCCTCGGGCAATACTTC. This codes for CASSLYSFLGQYF.

The chain links TRBV25-1 to TRBJ2-5; TRBD2 is a possible D gene (5 bases). The CDR3 runs 14 residues. The germline CDR1 and CDR2 sequences are MGHDK and SYGVNS. V lost 5 bases and J 1 base, leaving 11 bases between the germline ends. CDR3 protein: CASSRAGSQETQYF. CDR3 DNA: TGTGCCAGCAGTAGGGCGGGCAGCCAAGAGACCCAGTACTTC.

The V gene is TRBV20-1, the J gene TRBJ2-5; D may correspond to TRBD1 or TRBD2 (5 bases each). V was pared by 6 bases and J by 5 bases, with 19 bases between. This CDR3 comprises 14 residues. In germline, CDR1 is DFQATT, CDR2 SNEGSKA (reference sequence). The CDR3 reads CSAQRGSQRETQYF. DNA for the CDR3: TGCAGTGCCCAGAGGGGCAGCCAACGGGAGACCCAGTACTTC.

This clonotype is a singleton in its sample. J is TRBJ1-1 and V is TRBV29-1; D unclear. V was pared by 8 bases and J by 0 bases, with 13 bases between. CDR1 and CDR2 from the germline V gene are SQVTM and ANQGSEA. This CDR3 is 13 amino acids long. CDR3 loop: CSSPSGLNTEAFF. Written as DNA, the CDR3 is TGCAGCTCACCCTCGGGTCTGAACACTGAAGCTTTCTTT.